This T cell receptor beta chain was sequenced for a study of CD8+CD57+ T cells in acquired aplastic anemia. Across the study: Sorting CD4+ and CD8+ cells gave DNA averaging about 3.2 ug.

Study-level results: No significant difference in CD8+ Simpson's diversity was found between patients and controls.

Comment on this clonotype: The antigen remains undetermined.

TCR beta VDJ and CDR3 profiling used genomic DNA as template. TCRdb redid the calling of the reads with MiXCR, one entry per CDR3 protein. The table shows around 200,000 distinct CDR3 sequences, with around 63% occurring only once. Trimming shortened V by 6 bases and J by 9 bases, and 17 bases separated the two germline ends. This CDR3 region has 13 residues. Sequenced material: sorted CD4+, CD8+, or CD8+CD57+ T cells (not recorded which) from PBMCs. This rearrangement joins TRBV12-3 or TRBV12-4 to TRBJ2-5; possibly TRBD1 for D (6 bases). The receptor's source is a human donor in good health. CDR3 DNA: TGTGCCAGCAGCCCAGGGGAAATTCAGGCCCAGTACTTC. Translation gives CASSPGEIQAQYF.